The clone carrying this T cell receptor (beta chain) was found many times. One entry per CDR3 protein results from TCRdb running MiXCR on the 5' RACE reads. Counted here are hundreds of thousands of distinct CDR3 sequences, 6.2% occurring once; the ten biggest clones make up about 15%. The entry originates in a study of T cells after yellow fever vaccination. This CDR3 is 13 amino acids long. With 4 bases removed from V and 3 bases from J, the gap between germline ends came to 9 bases. Germline V gene lookup returns CDR1 ENHRY and CDR2 SYGVKD. The chain links TRBV10-3 to TRBJ2-5; D gene ambiguous. The material sequenced was PBMCs, taken 5 days after the yellow fever booster vaccination. This TCR derives from a man aged 25-45 years who received the YFV17D yellow fever vaccine. CDR3 bases: TGTGCCATCAGTGCCAGCCCCGAAGAGACCCAGTACTTC. This codes for CAISASPEETQYF.